Below are 25 T cell receptor beta chains sequenced from a single sample in a study of blood T cell repertoires in COVID-19. Sequencing was performed with immunoSEQ multiplex PCR; in TCRdb, only in-frame clones are kept and a portion is missing. Here the sample spans about 39,000 clones, 80% to 95% being singletons. Sequencing was done on a sample of peripheral blood. These receptor sequences come from a middle-aged man with active COVID-19.

The gene calls are TRBV19 and TRBJ2-7, with TRBD1 matching 10 bases. CDR3 length equals 14 residues. The V gene's germline CDR1 is LNHDA and CDR2 SQIVND (reference sequence). With V trimmed by 8 bases and J by 3 bases, 7 bases remained unmatched. The CDR3 region has the DNA TGTGCCAGTGGCCTGACAGGGGGCGACTACGAGCAGTACTTC. This gives the protein CASGLTGGDYEQYF.

The chain is built from TRBV5-1 and TRBJ1-1; the match to TRBD1 covers 8 bases. The CDR3 extends over 14 amino acids. Germline V gene sequence: CDR1 SGHRS, CDR2 YFSETQ. V shed 4 bases, J shed 5 bases, and the junction held 7 bases outside the gene matches. CDR3 nucleotides: TGCGCCAGCAGCGGCCACAGGGGGAGGACTGAAGCTTTCTTT. Protein sequence: CASSGHRGRTEAFF.

This clone was observed a handful of times. The chain combines TRBV6-1 with TRBJ2-3; TRBD2 aligns across 9 bases. V was pared by 3 bases and J by 2 bases, with 3 bases of the junction left unmatched. The CDR3 is 15 amino acids. Germline V CDR1 and CDR2: MNHNS, SASEGT. CDR3 sequence (DNA): TGTGCCAGCAGTGATGGCGGGGGGGCCACAGATACGCAGTATTTT. It encodes CASSDGGGATDTQYF.

This clone showed up just once. The rearrangement uses TRBV6-5 and TRBJ1-6, with 7 bases fitting TRBD1. The CDR3 is made up of 14 amino acids. Trimming took 5 bases from V and 10 from J; bases not matched to a gene: 8. The germline CDR1 and CDR2 sequences are MNHEY and SVGAGI. The CDR3 DNA follows: TGTGCCAGCAGTAACAGGGGACTCAGGTCACCCCTCCACTTT. This gives the protein CASSNRGLRSPLHF.

The J gene is TRBJ2-1, the V gene TRBV3-1 (or the pseudogene TRBV3-2); D might be TRBD2 (6 bases). The CDR3 is made up of 13 amino acids. Trimming left V 0 bases short and J 10 bases short, with 10 bases between. Germline CDR1 reads LGHDT; CDR2 reads YNNKEL (reference sequence). The CDR3 nucleotides read TGTGCCAGCAGCCAAGAATCAGGGAGGGAGCAGTTCTTC. It translates to CASSQESGREQFF.

This chain's CDR3 is CASSPGTGREQYF. The CDR3 coding sequence is TGTGCCAGCAGCCCGGGGACAGGTAGGGAGCAGTACTTC. This sequence joins TRBV5-6 and TRBJ2-7; TRBD1 agrees at 8 bases. Germline CDR1 and CDR2: SGHDT and YYEEEE. The ends lost 4 bases at V and 7 bases at J; junction bases unmatched: 7. This CDR3 region has 13 residues.

The chain employs TRBV6-2 or TRBV6-3 and TRBJ2-1; a possible D gene is TRBD1 (6 bases). Trimming cost V 3 bases and J 5 bases, with 11 bases left between them. CDR1 and CDR2 from the germline V gene are MNHEY and SVGEGT. The CDR3 totals 14 residues. The CDR3, as DNA: TGTGCCAGCAGTTATCCTACAGGGAACAATGAGCAGTTCTTC. Translating it yields CASSYPTGNNEQFF.

This chain connects TRBV15 to TRBJ1-4; D is uncertain. V was clipped by 2 bases and J by 8 bases, with 15 bases between them. The CDR3 consists of 15 residues. Germline loops: CDR1 LNHNV, CDR2 YYDKDF (reference sequence). The CDR3: CATSRLRRSLEKLFF. Here the CDR3 DNA reads TGTGCCACCAGCAGACTGCGGAGGAGCCTCGAAAAACTGTTTTTT.

The table lists this clone with a count of one. This rearrangement joins TRBV3-1 (or the pseudogene TRBV3-2) to TRBJ2-5, with 13 bases lining up with TRBD2. Germline assignment: CDR1 LGHDT and CDR2 YNNKEL (reference sequence). V trimming: 0 bases; J trimming: 5 bases; junction bases outside the gene matches: 21. CDR3 size: 22 residues. The CDR3 coding sequence is TGTGCCAGCAGCCAAGACCTTCCGCCCCCTTCGACTAGCGGGGGGCCTGGGGAGACCCAGTACTTC. Translation: CASSQDLPPPSTSGGPGETQYF.

The gene calls are TRBV6-1 and TRBJ2-7; TRBD1 agrees at 8 bases. CDR1 is MNHNS and CDR2 is SASEGT in the germline V gene. With V trimmed by 3 bases and J by 3 bases, 4 bases remained unmatched. The CDR3 totals 14 residues. The CDR3 DNA is TGTGCCAGCAGTGAGACAGGGGCCCTCTACGAGCAGTACTTC. Translating gives CASSETGALYEQYF.

The J gene is TRBJ2-1, the V gene TRBV6-6, with a weak D call TRBD1 (6 bases). From germline, CDR1 is MNHNY and CDR2 SVGAGI (reference sequence). The CDR3 totals 15 residues. V was cut by 4 bases and J by 0 bases, with 10 bases left in between. This CDR3 reads CASSSTGSSYNEQFF. The CDR3 coding sequence is TGTGCCAGCAGTTCCACAGGGAGCTCCTACAATGAGCAGTTCTTC.

By share, this clone counts as medium-sized (0.01 to 0.1%). The chain recombines TRBV29-1 with TRBJ1-5; 10 bases match TRBD1. Per germline, CDR1 SQVTM and CDR2 ANQGSEA. CDR3 length: 13 amino acids. The trim removed 7 bases at V and 2 bases at J, leaving 2 bases unmatched. This CDR3 reads CSGGQGGNQPQHF. The CDR3 DNA reads as TGCAGCGGCGGACAGGGGGGCAATCAGCCCCAGCATTTT.

The chain couples TRBV5-3 to TRBJ1-4; perhaps TRBD1 as D (5 bases). TRBV5-3 is an open reading frame whose function is uncertain. The germline V and J ends were trimmed by 6 bases and 3 bases, with 6 bases remaining between them. The CDR3 loop spans 12 amino acids. The CDR3 DNA is TGTGCCAGAACAGGGTCTAATGAAAAACTGTTTTTT. Its translation: CARTGSNEKLFF.

This sequence joins TRBV4-3 and TRBJ1-2; TRBD1 might be the D (6 bases). The V and J ends lost 1 base and 3 bases respectively, with 12 bases between them. Per germline, CDR1 LGHNA and CDR2 YSLEER. CDR3 length: 15 residues. CDR3: CASSQGTAMYYGYTF. The CDR3 DNA follows: TGCGCCAGCAGCCAAGGGACAGCGATGTACTATGGCTACACCTTC.

This chain uses TRBV5-1 with TRBJ2-5; 7 bases fit TRBD2. From germline, CDR1 is SGHRS and CDR2 YFSETQ. This CDR3 is built from 18 residues. Trimming removed 7 bases from V and 2 bases from J; junction bases left unmatched: 20. CDR3 sequence reads: CASSALGGGIQVQETQYF. The CDR3 DNA is TGCGCCAGCTCGGCCCTGGGGGGAGGGATACAAGTACAAGAGACCCAGTACTTC.

This clone was found a few times. This chain joins TRBV7-9 and TRBJ1-5; TRBD1 might be the D (6 bases). V dropped 4 bases and J dropped 7 bases, with 17 bases sitting between them. Germline V gene sequence: CDR1 SEHNR, CDR2 FQNEAQ (reference sequence). The CDR3 contains 15 residues. The CDR3 protein is CASSWNREFGQPQHF. CDR3 nucleotide sequence: TGTGCCAGCAGCTGGAACAGGGAATTCGGGCAGCCCCAGCATTTT.

This sequence joins TRBV4-1 and TRBJ1-2; unclear D gene. The CDR3 sequence is 15 residues long. Germline V lookup: CDR1 MGHRA, CDR2 YSYEKL. V was shortened by 1 base and J by 4 bases, with 13 bases between the two germline ends. The CDR3 region is CASSQVGGHSYGYTF. The CDR3 nucleotides are TGCGCCAGCAGCCAAGTCGGTGGGCACTCCTATGGCTACACCTTC.

The V gene is TRBV27, the J gene TRBJ1-1; 8 bases agree with TRBD1. J was trimmed by 5 bases and V by 4 bases; bases with no gene match: 12. The germline V gene has CDR1 MNHEY and CDR2 SMNVEV (reference sequence). CDR3 size: 16 residues. CDR3 residues: CASSYATTGVLTEAFF. The CDR3 DNA sequence: TGTGCCAGCAGTTATGCAACGACAGGGGTATTAACTGAAGCTTTCTTT.

This clone was picked up a small number of times. This chain joins TRBV14 and TRBJ2-7; D remains ambiguous. V was cut by 3 bases and J by 3 bases, with 3 bases left in between. This CDR3 has 11 residues. Germline V gene data show CDR1 as SGHDN and CDR2 as FVKESK. CDR3: CASSHLYEQYF. The CDR3 coding sequence is TGTGCCAGCAGCCATCTCTACGAGCAGTACTTC.

The rearrangement uses TRBV19 and TRBJ1-4; a possible D gene is TRBD1 (6 bases). The germline V gene encodes CDR1 LNHDA and CDR2 SQIVND (reference sequence). The CDR3 contains 16 residues. Deletions cut 6 bases from V and 4 bases from J, with 18 bases between. CDR3 sequence (DNA): TGTGCCAGTAGACCCACCATGGACAGTCATAATGAAAAACTGTTTTTT. This codes for CASRPTMDSHNEKLFF.

The chain employs TRBV6-5 and TRBJ1-6; 7 positions match TRBD1. CDR1 is MNHEY and CDR2 is SVGAGI in the germline V gene. After removal of 2 bases from V and 7 bases from J, the junction contained 8 bases not matched to a gene. The CDR3 has 16 amino acids. The DNA for the CDR3 is TGTGCCAGCAGTTACAGCAGGGGGACGCCCAATTCACCCCTCCACTTT. It codes for CASSYSRGTPNSPLHF.

This sequence joins TRBV6-2 or TRBV6-3 and TRBJ2-2; 7 bases align to TRBD1. J gave up 7 bases and V 5 bases, and 7 bases lay outside the gene matches. Germline CDR1 reads MNHEY; CDR2 reads SVGEGT. The CDR3 is 14 residues long. For the CDR3, the DNA is TGTGCCAGCAGTGACCATACAGGGGACGGGGAGCTGTTTTTT. This sequence encodes CASSDHTGDGELFF.

The chain links TRBV30 to TRBJ2-5; 8 bases fit TRBD1. CDR1 is GTSNPN and CDR2 is SVGIG in the germline V gene (reference sequence). The CDR3 contains 14 residues. Trimming removed 1 base from V and 4 bases from J; junction bases left unmatched: 5. CDR3 nucleotide sequence: TGTGCCTGGAGTGCAGGGGGCAGGGGAGAGACCCAGTACTTC. Translation gives CAWSAGGRGETQYF.

The chain carries TRBV29-1 and TRBJ1-2; D is perhaps TRBD1 (6 bases). Germline assignment: CDR1 SQVTM and CDR2 ANQGSEA. This CDR3 has 15 residues. The V gene lost 0 bases and the J gene lost 5 bases, with 16 bases spanning the gap. CDR3 loop: CSVEDMDSRRYGYTF. CDR3 nucleotides: TGCAGCGTTGAAGATATGGACAGCCGCAGGTATGGCTACACCTTC.

The gene calls are TRBV4-2 and TRBJ2-1; D call uncertain. Per germline, CDR1 LGHNA and CDR2 YNFKEQ. The CDR3 sequence is 16 residues long. With 0 bases removed from V and 0 bases from J, the gap between germline ends came to 9 bases. CDR3 bases: TGTGCCAGCAGCCAAGATACCCGGAGCTCCTACAATGAGCAGTTCTTC. This encodes CASSQDTRSSYNEQFF.